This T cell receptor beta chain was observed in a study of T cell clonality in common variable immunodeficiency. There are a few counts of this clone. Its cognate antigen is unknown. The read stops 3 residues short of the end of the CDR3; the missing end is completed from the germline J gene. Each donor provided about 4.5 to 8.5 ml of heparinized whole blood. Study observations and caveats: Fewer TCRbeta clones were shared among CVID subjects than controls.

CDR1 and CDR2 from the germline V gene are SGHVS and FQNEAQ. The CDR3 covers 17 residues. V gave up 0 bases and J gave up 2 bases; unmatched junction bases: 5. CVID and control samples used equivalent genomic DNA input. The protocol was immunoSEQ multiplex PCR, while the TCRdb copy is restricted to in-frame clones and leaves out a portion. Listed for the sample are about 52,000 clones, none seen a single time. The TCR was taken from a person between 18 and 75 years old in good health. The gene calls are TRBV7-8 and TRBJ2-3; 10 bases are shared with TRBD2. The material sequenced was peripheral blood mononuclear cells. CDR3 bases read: TGTGCCAGCAGCTTAGCGCGAGCGGGAGGGGTCACAGATACG. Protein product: CASSLARAGGVTDT. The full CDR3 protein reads CASSLARAGGVTDTQYF.